What follows are 32 T cell receptor beta chains derived from one specimen sequenced in a study of CD8 T cells in Susac syndrome (dated by TCRdb to about 2019). Libraries were constructed by the immunoSEQ multiplex PCR assay. RNA was extracted with the RNeasy kit and 0.5 to 1 ug was reverse transcribed using random hexamers. TCRdb passed the public sequencing reads through fastp at Q25 and MiXCR, retaining productive beta sequences. Identical CDR3 protein sequences are pooled into one entry, listed with their most common genes and DNA. This sample has around 130,000 distinct CDR3 sequences in its table, and roughly 92% of those were observed once. About 0.098% of the sample rests with the top ten. Sequencing was carried out using CD4+ T cells from PBMCs. All receptors come from a human donor in good health.

This chain joins TRBV6-6 and TRBJ2-3; 7 bases agree with TRBD2. The CDR3 is 15 amino acids. J gave up 3 bases and V 7 bases, and 10 bases lay outside the gene matches. In germline, CDR1 is MNHNY, CDR2 SVGAGI (reference sequence). CDR3 region: CASKNGGSRTDTQYF. Here the CDR3 DNA reads TGTGCCAGCAAAAACGGCGGGAGTAGGACAGATACGCAGTATTTT.

The gene calls are TRBV3-1 and TRBJ2-3, with D perhaps assigned TRBD1 or TRBD2 (5 bases each). Deletions cut 2 bases from V and 4 bases from J, with 7 bases between. The germline V gene has CDR1 LGHDT and CDR2 YNNKEL (reference sequence). The CDR3 is 13 residues long. In DNA form, the CDR3 reads TGTGCCAGCAGCCAACGAGGGGCAGATACGCAGTATTTT. Residues: CASSQRGADTQYF.

The chain employs TRBV14 and TRBJ2-4; D unresolved. The length of the CDR3 is 13 residues. Germline V lookup: CDR1 SGHDN, CDR2 FVKESK. Trimming shortened V by 5 bases and J by 9 bases, and 14 bases separated the two germline ends. The CDR3 here is CASSSRPLGIQYF. Here the CDR3 DNA reads TGTGCCAGCAGCTCACGTCCCCTGGGCATTCAGTACTTC.

CDR3 DNA: TGTGCCAGCTCACCAGCGGGAGCGTCCTACGAGCAGTACTTC. Encoded protein: CASSPAGASYEQYF. This sequence joins TRBV18 and TRBJ2-7, with 7 bases lining up with TRBD2. J was trimmed by 1 base and V by 2 bases; bases with no gene match: 2. Looked up from germline, CDR1 is KGHSH and CDR2 is LQKENI. This CDR3 region has 14 residues.

The chain recombines TRBV27 with TRBJ2-6, with D possibly called TRBD1 or TRBD2 (6 bases each). The CDR3 is 18 residues long. Per germline, CDR1 MNHEY and CDR2 SMNVEV (reference sequence). The V gene lost 0 bases and the J gene lost 0 bases, with 12 bases spanning the gap. CDR3 in amino acids: CASSLSGGRRSGANVLTF. Here the CDR3 DNA reads TGTGCCAGCAGTTTATCGGGGGGCAGGCGCTCTGGGGCCAACGTCCTGACTTTC. The full variable domain, in which reference TRBV27 and TRBJ2-6 provide the parts outside the CDR3, is EAQVTQNPRYLITVTGKKLTVTCSQNMNHEYMSWYRQDPGLGLRQIYYSMNVEVTDKGDVPEGYKVSRKEKRNFPLILESPSPNQTSLYFCASSLSGGRRSGANVLTFGAGSRLTVL.

The chain combines TRBV28 with TRBJ2-4; maybe TRBD1 (5 bases). V was cut by 6 bases and J by 0 bases, with 18 bases left in between. The CDR3 extends over 17 amino acids. CDR1 MDHEN and CDR2 SYDVKM come from the germline V gene. The CDR3 protein is CASRTTQGDLAKNIQYF. Written as DNA, the CDR3 is TGTGCCAGCAGAACCACCCAGGGCGATCTAGCCAAAAACATTCAGTACTTC.

V and J are TRBV7-2 and TRBJ2-2; D may be TRBD2 (6 bases). The CDR3 is 14 residues long. V lost 5 bases and J 7 bases, leaving 14 bases between the germline ends. The germline V gene encodes CDR1 SGHTA and CDR2 FQGNSA. The CDR3 here is CASSLPGVVGELFF. CDR3 DNA: TGTGCCAGCAGCCTCCCGGGAGTTGTCGGGGAGCTGTTTTTT.

The V gene is TRBV9, the J gene TRBJ2-1, with 7 bases identical to TRBD2. Per the germline V gene, CDR1 is SGDLS and CDR2 is YYNGEE. Unmatched junction bases numbered 12, after V lost 4 bases and J lost 5 bases. The CDR3 sequence is 16 residues long. The CDR3 region has the DNA TGTGCCAGCAGCCCGAGGGCAGCGGGATTGGACAATGAGCAGTTCTTC. This sequence encodes CASSPRAAGLDNEQFF.

The chain is built from TRBV6-5 and TRBJ2-2; TRBD2 matches at 14 bases. The CDR3 loop spans 16 amino acids. Trimming at V came to 2 bases and at J to 7 bases, leaving 3 bases not matched to a gene. The germline V gene has CDR1 MNHEY and CDR2 SVGAGI. The CDR3 coding sequence is TGTGCCAGCAGTTACCCCGGGACTAGCGGGAGCGGGGAGCTGTTTTTT. Protein product: CASSYPGTSGSGELFF.

The chain uses TRBV5-5 and TRBJ1-2; no clear D. V gave up 4 bases and J gave up 10 bases, with 14 bases separating them. Germline V gene lookup returns CDR1 SGHKS and CDR2 YYEKEE (reference sequence). The CDR3 length is 12 residues. The CDR3 DNA is TGTGCCAGCAGCCCCTCGGGTGAGGACTACACCTTC. This encodes CASSPSGEDYTF. The full variable domain, in which reference TRBV5-5 and TRBJ1-2 provide the parts outside the CDR3, is DAGVTQSPTHLIKTRGQQVTLRCSPISGHKSVSWYQQVLGQGPQFIFQYYEKEERGRGNFPDRFSARQFPNYSSELNVNALLLGDSALYLCASSPSGEDYTFGSGTRLTVV.

The chain's CDR3 is CASSAGQGPGAFF. The DNA of the CDR3 is TGTGCCAGCAGCGCTGGCCAGGGGCCGGGGGCTTTCTTT. This chain joins TRBV7-2 and TRBJ1-1, with a weak D call TRBD1 (6 bases). The CDR3 spans 13 residues. Between the trimmed V and J ends, which lost 5 bases and 11 bases, there was a span of 18 bases. Germline CDR1 is SGHTA and CDR2 is FQGNSA.

This clonotype was found once. The rearrangement links TRBV5-6 to TRBJ2-1; D is perhaps TRBD2 (6 bases). The V gene's germline CDR1 is SGHDT and CDR2 YYEEEE. The V gene lost 1 base and the J gene lost 6 bases, with 14 bases spanning the gap. The CDR3 is 15 amino acids. The CDR3 region is CASSLLSGFTNEQFF. The CDR3 DNA sequence: TGTGCCAGCAGCTTGCTCAGCGGGTTTACCAATGAGCAGTTCTTC.

CDR3 amino acids: CASGGSSYNEQFF. CDR3 DNA: TGTGCCTCGGGAGGGAGCTCCTACAATGAGCAGTTCTTC. The V and J genes are TRBV30 and TRBJ2-1; 8 positions match TRBD2. The CDR3 has 13 amino acids. V trimming: 7 bases; J trimming: 0 bases; junction bases outside the gene matches: 2. CDR1 is GTSNPN and CDR2 is SVGIG in the germline V gene (reference sequence).

The rearrangement links TRBV3-1 to TRBJ2-1, with 10 positions matching TRBD2. Germline V lookup: CDR1 LGHDT, CDR2 YNNKEL (reference sequence). CDR3 length: 15 amino acids. V dropped 1 base and J dropped 12; count of bases not matched to a gene: 9. The CDR3 is CASSQGLAGEIGQFF. For the CDR3, the DNA is TGTGCCAGCAGCCAAGGGCTAGCGGGAGAGATAGGGCAGTTCTTC.

The V call is TRBV5-1, the J call TRBJ2-1; D unresolved. This CDR3 region has 14 residues. With 2 bases removed from V and 2 bases from J, the gap between germline ends came to 8 bases. CDR1 SGHRS and CDR2 YFSETQ come from the germline V gene. The CDR3 DNA reads TGCGCCAGCAGCTTACGCTTCACCTACAATGAGCAGTTCTTC. As protein: CASSLRFTYNEQFF. The entire variable domain, with the rest obtained from reference TRBV5-1 and TRBJ2-1, is as follows: KAGVTQTPRYLIKTRGQQVTLSCSPISGHRSVSWYQQTPGQGLQFLFEYFSETQRNKGNFPGRFSGRQFSNSRSEMNVSTLELGDSALYLCASSLRFTYNEQFFGPGTRLTVL.

V is TRBV24-1 and J is TRBJ2-1; TRBD2 agrees at 7 bases. The CDR3 has 19 residues. V was clipped by 4 bases and J by 3 bases; unmatched bases: 17. Looked up from germline, CDR1 is KGHDR and CDR2 is SFDVKD. The CDR3 reads CATSDPNSGASGIYNEQFF. The CDR3 bases are TGTGCCACCAGTGACCCAAACTCAGGTGCTAGCGGCATCTACAATGAGCAGTTCTTC.

The chain has TRBV27 and TRBJ2-1, with D possibly matching TRBD1 (6 bases). Germline CDR1 reads MNHEY; CDR2 reads SMNVEV (reference sequence). V dropped 10 bases and J dropped 14 bases, with 18 bases sitting between them. CDR3 size: 11 residues. In DNA, the CDR3 is TGTGCCAAGTGTAGTGGGACATCTAAGTTCTTC. Amino acids: CAKCSGTSKFF.

This clonotype has a single count. The rearrangement uses TRBV20-1 and TRBJ2-2; TRBD2 matches 10 bases. This CDR3 comprises 16 residues. Trimming removed 3 bases from V and 7 bases from J; junction bases left unmatched: 11. Germline V gene sequence: CDR1 DFQATT, CDR2 SNEGSKA (reference sequence). CDR3 loop: CSARPAGGPGDGELFF. The CDR3 DNA sequence: TGCAGTGCTAGGCCAGCGGGAGGGCCGGGAGACGGGGAGCTGTTTTTT.

The chain has TRBV30 and TRBJ2-5, with a tentative D call TRBD2 (5 bases). The CDR3 is made up of 15 amino acids. CDR1 GTSNPN and CDR2 SVGIG come from the germline V gene (reference sequence). V lost 0 bases, J lost 6 bases, and 17 bases lay in between. The CDR3 here is CAWSVADLLGKTQYF. CDR3 sequence (DNA): TGTGCCTGGAGTGTAGCGGACCTTTTAGGAAAGACCCAGTACTTC.

V usage is TRBV5-1 and J usage is TRBJ1-2; D perhaps matches TRBD1 (5 bases). This CDR3 region has 14 residues. Germline CDR1 and CDR2: SGHRS and YFSETQ. The V end lost 3 bases, the J end lost 4 bases, and 13 bases lay between the germline ends. DNA for the CDR3: TGCGCCAGCAGCTCCAGGACGGGGGGCTATGGCTACACCTTC. This encodes CASSSRTGGYGYTF.

The genes are TRBV4-3 and TRBJ2-5; TRBD1 agrees at 8 bases. V dropped 0 bases and J dropped 7; count of bases not matched to a gene: 10. CDR1 and CDR2 (germline): LGHNA, YSLEER. The CDR3 contains 16 residues. CDR3 loop: CASSQDRTGFFVTQYF. Written as DNA, the CDR3 is TGCGCCAGCAGCCAAGATCGGACAGGGTTTTTCGTGACCCAGTACTTC.

CDR3 in DNA: TGCGCCAGCAGCTTGAGGAGTGTTCCGGACAGCGGTACTAGCACAGATACGCAGTATTTT. This translates into CASSLRSVPDSGTSTDTQYF. The chain links TRBV5-1 to TRBJ2-3; the D gene is possibly TRBD1 (6 bases). This CDR3 is 20 amino acids long. The germline V gene has CDR1 SGHRS and CDR2 YFSETQ. The V end lost 1 base, the J end lost 0 bases, and 24 bases lay between the germline ends.

Written as DNA, the CDR3 is TGTGCCAGCAGTTTAGCAGGGCGGGGAATCCTTTATGGCTACACCTTC. This sequence encodes CASSLAGRGILYGYTF. The chain employs TRBV12-3 or TRBV12-4 and TRBJ1-2; D unclear. CDR3 size: 16 residues. Trimming pared 0 bases from V and 5 bases from J, leaving 16 bases between.

The chain carries TRBV20-1 and TRBJ1-1; 7 bases map to TRBD1. After removal of 6 bases from V and 11 bases from J, the junction contained 12 bases not matched to a gene. Germline V lookup: CDR1 DFQATT, CDR2 SNEGSKA (reference sequence). The CDR3 is made up of 12 amino acids. For the CDR3, the DNA is TGCAGTGCCCTTCCGGGCCCCAGGGGGGCTTTCTTT. The encoded protein is CSALPGPRGAFF.

In DNA, the CDR3 is TGTGCCAGTAGTATCCGACGGGGGGAGAACTATGGCTACACCTTC. This codes for CASSIRRGENYGYTF. This sequence joins TRBV19 and TRBJ1-2, with D possibly TRBD1 on 5 matching bases. The germline V and J ends were trimmed by 3 bases and 2 bases, with 13 bases remaining between them. The CDR3 is 15 residues long. CDR1 LNHDA and CDR2 SQIVND come from the germline V gene (reference sequence).

The chain uses TRBV29-1 and TRBJ2-7, with D tentatively TRBD2 (5 bases). CDR1 is SQVTM, CDR2 ANQGSEA, per germline. This CDR3 has 13 amino acids. The V end lost 4 bases, the J end lost 5 bases, and 15 bases lay between the germline ends. In nucleotides, the CDR3 is TGCAGCGTTGTTGGACGGGGAGAGGACGAGCAGTACTTC. Translated, it gives CSVVGRGEDEQYF.

This chain joins TRBV7-9 and TRBJ1-6; no clear D. The CDR3 consists of 15 residues. Germline CDR1 SEHNR, CDR2 FQNEAQ (reference sequence). V was shortened by 11 bases and J by 1 base, with 15 bases between the two germline ends. CDR3 amino acids: CAAGVGRSYNSPLHF. As DNA, the CDR3 is TGTGCCGCAGGTGTGGGGAGGTCCTATAATTCACCCCTCCACTTT.

V and J are TRBV12-3 or TRBV12-4 and TRBJ2-1; 11 bases fit TRBD2. The CDR3 length is 18 residues. V lost 3 bases, J lost 2 bases, and 9 bases stayed unmatched. The CDR3 region is CASSFSSGRGGAYNEQFF. The CDR3 DNA follows: TGTGCCAGCAGTTTTAGTAGCGGGAGGGGCGGCGCCTACAATGAGCAGTTCTTC.

This clonotype appeared a single time. The rearrangement links TRBV20-1 to TRBJ1-1, with a possible D match to TRBD1 (6 bases). The V end was cut by 6 bases, the J end by 3 bases, with 8 bases between. The CDR3 has 11 amino acids. Germline-derived CDR1 and CDR2 are DFQATT and SNEGSKA (reference sequence). The CDR3 is CSARQDTEAFF. CDR3 coding DNA: TGCAGTGCCAGACAGGACACTGAAGCTTTCTTT.

This clonotype was counted only a few times. This chain joins TRBV5-4 and TRBJ2-5, with D perhaps given as TRBD1 or TRBD2 (5 bases each). The germline gives CDR1 SGHNT, CDR2 YYREEE (reference sequence). V was cut by 4 bases and J by 1 base, with 8 bases left in between. CDR3 length: 13 residues. CDR3 sequence: CASSPGTQETQYF. The CDR3 DNA is TGTGCCAGCAGCCCTGGGACCCAAGAGACCCAGTACTTC. Variable domain in full (rest from reference TRBV5-4 and TRBJ2-5): ETGVTQSPTHLIKTRGQQVTLRCSSQSGHNTVSWYQQALGQGPQFIFQYYREEENGRGNFPPRFSGLQFPNYSSELNVNALELDDSALYLCASSPGTQETQYFGPGTRLLVL.

The V call is TRBV7-2, the J call TRBJ2-7; unclear D gene. Trimming stripped 0 bases from V and 3 bases from J, with 12 bases between. This CDR3 has 15 residues. CDR1 and CDR2 from the germline V gene are SGHTA and FQGNSA. CDR3 bases: TGTGCCAGCAGCTTAGCGCGCGGCAGATTCTACGAGCAGTACTTC. Its translation is CASSLARGRFYEQYF.

The V gene is TRBV5-4, the J gene TRBJ2-3; tentatively, D is TRBD2 (6 bases). The CDR3 contains 15 residues. The V gene's germline CDR1 is SGHNT and CDR2 YYREEE (reference sequence). The V and J ends lost 2 bases and 0 bases respectively, with 10 bases between them. The CDR3 nucleotides are TGTGCCAGCAGCTTTGAGCGGGCTAGCACAGATACGCAGTATTTT. Its translation: CASSFERASTDTQYF.